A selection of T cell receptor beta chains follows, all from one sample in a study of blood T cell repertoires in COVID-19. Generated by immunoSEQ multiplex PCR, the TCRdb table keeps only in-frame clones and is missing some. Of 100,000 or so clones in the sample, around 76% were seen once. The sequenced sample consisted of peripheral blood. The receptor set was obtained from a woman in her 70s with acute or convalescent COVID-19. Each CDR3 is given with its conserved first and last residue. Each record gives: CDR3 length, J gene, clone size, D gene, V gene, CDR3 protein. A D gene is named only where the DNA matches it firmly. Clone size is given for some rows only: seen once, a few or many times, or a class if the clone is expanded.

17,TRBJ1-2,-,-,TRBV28,CASSLQFLGQLNYGYTF
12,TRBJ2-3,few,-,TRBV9,CASSVSGDTQYF
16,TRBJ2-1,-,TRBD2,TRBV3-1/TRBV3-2,CASSQGTSGNYNEQFF
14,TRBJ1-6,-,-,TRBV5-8,CASSFRGMGSPLHF
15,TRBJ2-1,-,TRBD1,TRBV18,CASSRPSGQGNEQFF
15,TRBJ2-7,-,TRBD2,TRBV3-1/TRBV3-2,CASSQGAGGLLEQYF
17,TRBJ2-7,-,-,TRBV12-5,CASGLVWRVASSYEQYF
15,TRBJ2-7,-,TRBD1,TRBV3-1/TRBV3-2,CASSQRTGGAGEQYF
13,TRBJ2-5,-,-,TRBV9,CASSVDSLETQYF
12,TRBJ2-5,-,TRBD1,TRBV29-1,CSDAGQGKTQYF
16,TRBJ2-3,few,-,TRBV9,CASSARRAGYTDTQYF
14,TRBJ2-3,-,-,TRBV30,CAWIPGGSTDTQYF
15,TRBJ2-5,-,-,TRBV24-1,CATSDPTDYKETQYF
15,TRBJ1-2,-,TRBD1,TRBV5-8,CASSAGTGKSYGYTF
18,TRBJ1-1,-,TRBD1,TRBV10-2,CASKGSFGQGGMNTEAFF
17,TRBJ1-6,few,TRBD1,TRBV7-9,CASSTTGGIDGNSPLHF
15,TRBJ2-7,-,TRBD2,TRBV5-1,CASSFSGGGSYEQYF
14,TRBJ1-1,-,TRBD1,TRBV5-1,CASSQRTGKTEAFF
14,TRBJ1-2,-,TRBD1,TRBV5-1,CASSPRQGPIGYTF
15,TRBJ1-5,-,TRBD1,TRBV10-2,CASSETGGFGQPQHF
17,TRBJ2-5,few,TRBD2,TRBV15,CATSRGGLAGGQETQYF
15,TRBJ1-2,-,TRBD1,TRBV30,CAWTPGQGGAYGYTF
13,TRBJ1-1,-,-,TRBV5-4,CASSFQGSTEAFF